The sequence of this T cell receptor beta chain was determined in a study of blood T cell repertoires in COVID-19. Under the authors' procedure: From reference gene primer amplification, estimates of nucleated cell counts were derived. Sequencing used immunoSEQ multiplex PCR; TCRdb keeps in-frame clones, though not all of them. Clone size and the V and J calls come from that table; the DNA yielded D and trimming. The sample holds approximately 210,000 clones, 70% to 85% seen once. There are 15 residues in the CDR3. Germline-derived CDR1 and CDR2 are MNHNS and SASEGT. Trimming removed 1 base from V and 0 bases from J, with 9 bases in between. Recruitment covered fewer than 25 US areas and drew participants whose ages spanned roughly 18 to 95 years. Grouping used clinical history reported by participants in a survey and questionnaire. Cohort 3 recovered donors had two negative PCRs, clearance, or symptom resolution.

Material for sequencing was PBMCs or T cells enriched from blood (not recorded which). This sequence was found in a man aged 35 to 55 who had recovered from COVID-19. The rearrangement links TRBV6-1 to TRBJ1-2; perhaps TRBD1 as D (5 bases). CDR3 nucleotide sequence: TGTGCCAGCAGTGAAGAGACAGATGCTAACTATGGCTACACCTTC. It codes for CASSEETDANYGYTF.